This TCR beta chain derives from a study of blood T cell repertoires in COVID-19. Study context: Donors in the United States, Italy and Spain gave samples during acute or convalescent COVID-19. The analysed material was cDNA or gDNA that came from T cells, B-cell-depleted T cells, or PBMCs.

In the source study's methods: Estimation of nucleated cell counts was performed using reference gene primer amplification. Produced via immunoSEQ multiplex PCR; TCRdb's table is partial and in-frame only. The V and J calls and the clone size are those of that table, but D and trimming were determined from the DNA. The sample holds under 40,000 clones, 90% seen once. CDR3 size: 15 residues. The germline gives CDR1 MNHEY, CDR2 SVGAGI. J gave up 6 bases and V 10 bases, and 16 bases lay outside the gene matches. The sequenced sample was peripheral blood. This chain links TRBV6-5 with TRBJ2-7; 9 bases are a match to TRBD1. This sequence originates from a man aged 60 to 75 with active COVID-19. The DNA of the CDR3 is TGTGCCACGGGGACAGGGAATACACCTACGTCCGAGCAGTACTTC. Residues: CATGTGNTPTSEQYF.